The rows below give T cell receptor beta chains drawn from one sample of a study of blood T cell repertoires in COVID-19. The assay was immunoSEQ multiplex PCR, and TCRdb's table has in-frame clones only and misses some. The table includes more than 110,000 clones, 80% to 90% detected once. The specimen sequenced was peripheral blood. Receptors were obtained from a man between 60 and 70 years old with active or convalescent COVID-19. CDR3s include the opening cysteine and the closing phenylalanine or tryptophan. Each record gives: CDR3 protein, CDR3 DNA, clone size, V gene, D gene, J gene. A D gene is named only where the DNA matches it firmly. Some rows have no size entry. The others give once, few or many, or a class for an expanded clone.

CASRGTITGELFF | TGCGCCAGCCGCGGGACTATCACCGGGGAGCTGTTTTTT | few | TRBV10-2 | TRBD2 | TRBJ2-2
CASSKRSGEQFF | TGTGCCAGCAGTAAGAGGTCGGGGGAGCAGTTCTTC | . | TRBV2 | . | TRBJ2-1
CASSRGTYYEQYF | TGTGCCAGCAGCCGCGGGACTTACTACGAGCAGTACTTC | . | TRBV3-1/TRBV3-2 | . | TRBJ2-7
CASSRTIGTGYSPLHF | TGTGCCAGCAGCCGGACGATCGGGACAGGCTATTCACCCCTCCACTTT | . | TRBV4-2 | TRBD1 | TRBJ1-6
CASSLALAGVNEQYF | TGCGCCAGCAGCTTGGCACTAGCGGGGGTGAACGAGCAGTACTTC | . | TRBV5-1 | TRBD2 | TRBJ2-7
CASSLDSPNSPLHF | TGTGCCAGCAGCTTGGACAGCCCCAATTCACCCCTCCACTTT | . | TRBV5-4 | . | TRBJ1-6
CATQTQITGQGSGNTIYF | TGCGCCACTCAAACCCAAATCACGGGACAGGGCTCTGGAAACACCATATATTTT | once | TRBV5-1 | TRBD1 | TRBJ1-3
CASSEGWTGNMNTEAFF | TGTGCCAGCAGTGAAGGATGGACAGGGAACATGAACACTGAAGCTTTCTTT | . | TRBV2 | TRBD1 | TRBJ1-1
CASSSEGANYGYTF | TGTGCCAGTAGTTCTGAAGGGGCTAACTATGGCTACACCTTC | . | TRBV19 | . | TRBJ1-2
CASSQDLSGGVNEQFF | TGTGCCAGCAGCCAAGATTTAAGCGGAGGCGTTAATGAGCAGTTCTTC | . | TRBV3-1/TRBV3-2 | . | TRBJ2-1
CASTVGGYGYTF | TGTGCCAGTACGGTTGGTGGCTATGGCTACACCTTC | . | TRBV19 | . | TRBJ1-2
CAGQDLYGYTF | TGTGCCGGCCAGGATCTTTATGGCTACACCTTC | . | TRBV30 | . | TRBJ1-2
CASSLNRGANYGYTF | TGTGCCAGCAGTCTTAACAGGGGCGCTAACTATGGCTACACCTTC | . | TRBV27 | TRBD1 | TRBJ1-2
CASSSTTSGGAYEQYF | TGTGCCAGCAGCTCTACGACTAGCGGGGGGGCCTACGAGCAGTACTTC | . | TRBV9 | TRBD2 | TRBJ2-7
CASSLSYLTQGSYTF | TGTGCCAGCAGCCTTTCTTACCTGACACAGGGAAGCTACACCTTC | . | TRBV4-2 | . | TRBJ1-2
CASSEDRGSYGYTF | TGTGCCAGCAGTGAAGACAGGGGGTCCTATGGCTACACCTTC | . | TRBV2 | TRBD1 | TRBJ1-2
CASSTGLAGEETQYF | TGTGCCAGCAGTACCGGACTAGCGGGGGAAGAGACCCAGTACTTC | . | TRBV6-2/TRBV6-3 | TRBD2 | TRBJ2-5
CASSLARGYEQYF | TGTGCCAGCAGTTTAGCCAGGGGGTACGAGCAGTACTTC | . | TRBV27 | TRBD1 | TRBJ2-7
CASSQLQETQYF | TGTGCCAGCTCTCAACTTCAAGAGACCCAGTACTTC | . | TRBV18 | . | TRBJ2-5
CAISSGGETQYF | TGTGCCATCAGCTCCGGGGGGGAGACCCAGTACTTC | . | TRBV10-3 | TRBD2 | TRBJ2-5
CASSDGTVTEAFF | TGTGCCAGCAGTGACGGGACAGTCACTGAAGCTTTCTTT | few | TRBV6-1 | TRBD1 | TRBJ1-1
CASSFRLAGVTDTQYF | TGTGCCAGCAGCTTCCGACTAGCGGGAGTAACAGATACGCAGTATTTT | . | TRBV7-9 | TRBD2 | TRBJ2-3
CASSQGPVEQYF | TGTGCCAGCAGCCAAGGGCCCGTCGAGCAGTACTTC | once | TRBV3-1/TRBV3-2 | . | TRBJ2-7
CASSQVGDSQWAFF | TGTGCCAGCAGCCAAGTAGGGGACAGTCAATGGGCTTTCTTT | . | TRBV4-2 | TRBD1 | TRBJ1-1
CASSSGTDAQPQHF | TGTGCCAGCAGCTCCGGGACAGATGCTCAGCCCCAGCATTTT | . | TRBV7-2 | TRBD1 | TRBJ1-5
CASSPTYTGAGANVLTF | TGCGCCAGCAGCCCGACCTACACAGGGGCTGGGGCCAACGTCCTGACTTTC | . | TRBV4-3 | TRBD1 | TRBJ2-6
CASSPGLADTDTQYF | TGTGCCAGCAGCCCCGGACTAGCGGATACAGATACGCAGTATTTT | . | TRBV3-1/TRBV3-2 | TRBD2 | TRBJ2-3
CAISEQRGGNEQFF | TGTGCCATCAGTGAACAGCGGGGGGGCAATGAGCAGTTCTTC | . | TRBV10-3 | TRBD2 | TRBJ2-1
CATSDLTLAGGGEQFF | TGTGCCACCAGTGATTTGACCCTAGCGGGAGGGGGTGAGCAGTTCTTC | . | TRBV24-1 | TRBD2 | TRBJ2-1
CAWSVNLRGSGYNEQFF | TGTGCCTGGAGTGTAAACCTACGCGGGAGCGGCTACAATGAGCAGTTCTTC | once | TRBV30 | TRBD2 | TRBJ2-1
CANSGQGISEQYF | TGTGCCAACTCGGGACAGGGGATCTCCGAGCAGTACTTC | . | TRBV28 | TRBD1 | TRBJ2-7
CATSDFWPGELFF | TGTGCCACCAGTGATTTCTGGCCCGGGGAGCTGTTTTTT | . | TRBV24-1 | . | TRBJ2-2
CASTQKEQGGKLFF | TGTGCCAGCACCCAAAAGGAACAGGGCGGAAAACTGTTTTTT | . | TRBV11-3 | . | TRBJ1-4
CASSQGRGEYTGELFF | TGCGCCAGCAGTCAAGGCCGGGGTGAGTATACCGGGGAGCTGTTTTTT | . | TRBV23-1 | . | TRBJ2-2
CSARGLAGGSSSTDTQYF | TGCAGCGCCCGGGGACTAGCGGGAGGCTCATCGTCCACAGATACGCAGTATTTT | . | TRBV29-1 | TRBD2 | TRBJ2-3
CASSEGGVTDTQYF | TGTGCCAGCAGTGAAGGAGGCGTCACAGATACGCAGTATTTT | . | TRBV6-1 | . | TRBJ2-3
CAWILAGGGTDTQYF | TGTGCCTGGATCCTAGCGGGAGGGGGCACAGATACGCAGTATTTT | . | TRBV30 | TRBD2 | TRBJ2-3
CASSLLSGNQETQYF | TGTGCCAGCAGTTTACTCTCAGGGAACCAAGAGACCCAGTACTTC | . | TRBV28 | . | TRBJ2-5
CASSSAGTGAGELFF | TGTGCCAGCAGTTCAGCCGGGACAGGGGCCGGGGAGCTGTTTTTT | . | TRBV28 | TRBD1 | TRBJ2-2
CASSLYRENTEAFF | TGTGCCAGCAGTTTATACAGGGAGAACACTGAAGCTTTCTTT | . | TRBV28 | . | TRBJ1-1
CASRGPGLSYEQYF | TGTGCCAGCAGGGGCCCGGGATTATCCTACGAGCAGTACTTC | . | TRBV2 | . | TRBJ2-7
CASSSGAGGDYGYTF | TGTGCCAGCAGCTCAGGGGCGGGGGGAGACTATGGCTACACCTTC | . | TRBV5-4 | . | TRBJ1-2
CAISESTGPVEGYTF | TGTGCCATCAGTGAGTCGACAGGCCCTGTAGAGGGCTACACCTTC | once | TRBV10-3 | . | TRBJ1-2
CASSPTRDNLYEQYF | TGTGCCAGCAGCCCGACCCGGGACAACCTCTACGAGCAGTACTTC | . | TRBV7-3 | . | TRBJ2-7
CATSDTRSPEAFF | TGTGCCACCAGTGATACTAGGTCTCCGGAAGCTTTCTTT | once | TRBV24-1 | . | TRBJ1-1
CASSLGRAGVGAGELFF | TGTGCCAGCAGCTTAGGCCGGGCGGGAGTCGGCGCCGGGGAGCTGTTTTTT | . | TRBV13 | TRBD2 | TRBJ2-2
CATGTGDQPQHF | TGTGCCACCGGGACAGGGGATCAGCCCCAGCATTTT | . | TRBV19 | TRBD1 | TRBJ1-5
CATSSLTVNTEAFF | TGTGCCACCAGCAGTTTGACAGTGAACACTGAAGCTTTCTTT | . | TRBV15 | . | TRBJ1-1
CATSEPVSGGEADTQYF | TGTGCCACCAGTGAGCCAGTCAGCGGGGGGGAGGCAGATACGCAGTATTTT | . | TRBV24-1 | TRBD2 | TRBJ2-3
CASSPGLAGGSSSYNEQFF | TGTGCCAGCAGTCCGGGACTAGCGGGGGGCTCGAGCTCCTACAATGAGCAGTTCTTC | . | TRBV14 | TRBD2 | TRBJ2-1
CASSDQGARGSPLHF | TGTGCCAGCAGTGATCAGGGGGCTCGCGGTTCACCCCTCCACTTT | . | TRBV2 | TRBD1 | TRBJ1-6
CASSRQGDGNTIYF | TGTGCCAGCAGCCGACAGGGAGATGGAAACACCATATATTTT | . | TRBV3-1/TRBV3-2 | TRBD1 | TRBJ1-3
CASSEADLGEQFF | TGTGCCAGCAGTGAAGCGGACTTAGGTGAGCAGTTCTTC | . | TRBV6-1 | . | TRBJ2-1
CASTPGGGRGQTGELFF | TGTGCCAGTACTCCTGGGGGCGGCAGGGGGCAGACCGGGGAGCTGTTTTTT | . | TRBV19 | TRBD1 | TRBJ2-2
CASSPRDSMRPTEAFF | TGTGCCAGTAGTCCCCGGGACAGCATGCGCCCCACTGAAGCTTTCTTT | . | TRBV19 | TRBD1 | TRBJ1-1
CASSSWVISRGRQPQHF | TGTGCCAGCAGTTCGTGGGTTATTAGCAGGGGACGGCAGCCCCAGCATTTT | once | TRBV27 | . | TRBJ1-5
CASSQGDMDQETQYF | TGTGCCAGCAGTCAAGGGGATATGGACCAAGAGACCCAGTACTTC | . | TRBV6-2/TRBV6-3 | . | TRBJ2-5